A single T cell receptor (beta chain) is shown here with its context. The record originates from a study of immune characterization of retroperitoneal liposarcoma. This CDR3 is built from 17 residues. Germline-derived CDR1 and CDR2 are SGHNT and YENEEA. TCRdb itself ran the PCR reads through MiXCR, one entry per CDR3 protein. The table includes around 19,000 distinct CDR3 sequences, approximately 35% detected once. J is TRBJ2-5 and V is TRBV11-3, with 7 bases identical to TRBD1. The last part of the DNA fits TRBJ2-7 better; the J call may be wrong. Source material: blood. This clonotype was obtained from a male donor with retroperitoneal liposarcoma. The CDR3 bases are TGTGCCAGCAGCTTCTCATCCCCCACAGGGGCAGGCTACGAGCAGTACTTC. It yields the protein CASSFSSPTGAGYEQYF.